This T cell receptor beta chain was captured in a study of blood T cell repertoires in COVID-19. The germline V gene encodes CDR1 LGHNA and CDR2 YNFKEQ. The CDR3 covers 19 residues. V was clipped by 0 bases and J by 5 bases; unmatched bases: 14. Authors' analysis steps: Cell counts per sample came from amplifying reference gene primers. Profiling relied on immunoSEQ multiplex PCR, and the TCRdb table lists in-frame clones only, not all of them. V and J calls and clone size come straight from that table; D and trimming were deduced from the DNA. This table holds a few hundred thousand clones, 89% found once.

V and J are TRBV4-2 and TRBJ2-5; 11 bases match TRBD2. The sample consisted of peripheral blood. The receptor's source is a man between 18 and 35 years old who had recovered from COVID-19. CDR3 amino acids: CASSQDLFSGGGSGETQYF. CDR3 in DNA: TGTGCCAGCAGCCAAGATCTTTTTAGCGGGGGGGGATCGGGTGAGACCCAGTACTTC.